The 5 T cell receptor beta chains below were found in one sample sequenced in a study of blood T cell repertoires in COVID-19 (dated by TCRdb to about 2020). The library was prepared using the immunoSEQ multiplex PCR assay. TCRdb limited this immuneACCESS table to in-frame rearrangements with V and J called. A share of clones is missing; checked studies link under half to unresolved V genes, and the rest is unexplained. The sample table contains about 280,000 clones; only one count was recorded for approximately 85% of them. Of the sample, 5.1% is held by the ten largest clones. Sequenced: peripheral blood. These receptors were collected from a man in his fifties with active or convalescent COVID-19.

The rearrangement uses TRBV7-8 and TRBJ2-7, with D possibly matching TRBD1 (6 bases). Trimming stripped 0 bases from V and 2 bases from J, with 14 bases between. Germline assignment: CDR1 SGHVS and CDR2 FQNEAQ. CDR3 size: 16 residues. CDR3: CASSLASTGPTYEQYF. CDR3 coding DNA: TGTGCCAGCAGCTTAGCGTCCACAGGGCCTACCTACGAGCAGTACTTC.

The chain couples TRBV7-9 to TRBJ1-2; D possibly corresponds to TRBD1 (6 bases). The CDR3 spans 15 residues. The germline gives CDR1 SEHNR, CDR2 FQNEAQ (reference sequence). V was shortened by 6 bases and J by 2 bases, with 16 bases between the two germline ends. Here the CDR3 DNA reads TGTGCCAGCAGTTTGGGGACATCTCGGAACTATGGCTACACCTTC. It is translated as CASSLGTSRNYGYTF.

The chain links TRBV21-1 to TRBJ1-2. TRBV21-1 is a recognized pseudogene. The CDR3 has 16 amino acids. This CDR3 is CASSKRSGLANYGYTF. The CDR3 DNA follows: TGTGCCAGCAGCAAAAGGTCGGGTCTAGCTAACTATGGCTACACCTTC.

The chain recombines TRBV2 with TRBJ2-5, with D possibly matching TRBD1 (6 bases). There are 16 residues in the CDR3. Germline assignment: CDR1 SNHLY and CDR2 FYNNEI. V lost 6 bases to trimming and J lost 5 bases, with 22 bases between them. The CDR3 DNA reads TGTGCCAGCAGCTCAAGGAGAAGGGGGATAGAGGAGACCCAGTACTTC. It specifies CASSSRRRGIEETQYF.

The J gene is TRBJ2-1, the V gene TRBV7-3; D might be TRBD2 (6 bases). The CDR3 is 15 amino acids. Germline assignment: CDR1 SGHTA and CDR2 FQGTGA. Trimming shortened V by 2 bases and J by 7 bases, and 15 bases separated the two germline ends. CDR3 DNA sequence: TGTGCCAGCAGCTTATGGGCGAGCGCGGGAAATGAGCAGTTCTTC. As protein: CASSLWASAGNEQFF.